These 4 T cell receptor beta chains share one sample of origin, sequenced in a study of CD8+CD57+ T cells in acquired aplastic anemia (dated by TCRdb to 2017 to 2018). Flow cytometry had shown CD8+CD57+ cell expansion in the patients selected for sequencing. The instrument given in TCRdb is Illumina HiSeq 2000. Profiling of TCR beta VDJ combinations and CDR3 sequences used genomic DNA as the template. The public reads were run again by TCRdb, first through fastp at Q25 and then through MiXCR, and only productive beta chains were kept. Entries are consolidated by CDR3 protein sequence, retaining the most common genes and DNA. Present in this sample are 200,000 to 300,000 distinct CDR3 sequences, around 82% of which were seen just once. 42% of the sample comes from the top ten. The source material was sorted CD4+, CD8+, or CD8+CD57+ T cells (not recorded which) from PBMCs. The receptor source for this set is a human donor with aplastic anemia.

J is TRBJ2-3 and V is TRBV14, with D perhaps TRBD2 (5 bases). The V gene lost 4 bases and the J gene lost 13 bases, with 24 bases spanning the gap. The CDR3 length is 15 residues. CDR1 is SGHDN, CDR2 FVKESK, per germline. Here the CDR3 reads CASSPGPIAKVWKYF. CDR3 DNA sequence: TGTGCCAGCAGCCCTGGGCCTATAGCGAAGGTTTGGAAGTATTTT.

The table lists this clonotype with a few counts. The chain couples TRBV12-3 or TRBV12-4 to TRBJ2-1; 9 nucleotides match TRBD2. CDR3 length: 16 amino acids. Trimming cost V 6 bases and J 8 bases; bases outside gene matches: 14. The chain's CDR3 is CASRSQRSGGSDEQFF. Here the CDR3 DNA reads TGTGCCAGCAGGAGTCAAAGAAGCGGGGGGAGCGATGAGCAGTTCTTC.

V usage is TRBV19 and J usage is TRBJ2-7; D remains ambiguous. Per germline, CDR1 LNHDA and CDR2 SQIVND (reference sequence). The CDR3 contains 16 residues. The CDR3 DNA follows: TGTGCCAGTAGTATAGCTAGAGGAGCCTACAATGAGCAGCTCTTCGTC. This sequence encodes CASSIARGAYNEQLFV.

Remarks on this clonotype: At one end, the junction sequence differs from germline, possibly due to a read error. The J gene is TRBJ2-3, the V gene TRBV7-2; D is ambiguous. The V gene's germline CDR1 is SGHTA and CDR2 FQGNSA. This CDR3 region has 14 residues. CDR3 region: CASSLYGTTDTRYF. In DNA form, the CDR3 reads TGCGCCAGCAGCTTGTACGGTACCACAGATACGAGGTATTTT.